These 15 T cell receptor beta chains were all obtained from the same sample, sequenced in a study of shared clonotypes between healthy human individuals. Naive CD8 cells comprised CD45RO-negative, CCR7-positively selected cells, excluding terminally differentiated effector memory CD45RA+ cells. The data were produced by immunoSEQ multiplex PCR, yet TCRdb's version contains in-frame clones alone and is incomplete. Of about 2.1 million clones listed, roughly 95% are singletons. Sequencing used naive CD8+ T cells from PBMCs. The receptors shown here come from a young man in good health. Some clones in this sample may be carry-over from other donors' samples.

The CDR3 DNA is TGTGCCAGCAGCTTAGGGTCAGATCTATATGGCTACACCTTC. This sequence encodes CASSLGSDLYGYTF. The chain couples TRBV11-2 to TRBJ1-2, with D unresolved. V lost 1 base, J lost 5 bases, and 11 bases lay in between. The CDR3 extends over 14 amino acids. CDR1 is SGHAT and CDR2 is FQNNGV in the germline V gene. The full variable domain, in which reference TRBV11-2 and TRBJ1-2 provide the parts outside the CDR3, is EAGVAQSPRYKIIEKRQSVAFWCNPISGHATLYWYQQILGQGPKLLIQFQNNGVVDDSQLPKDRFSAERLKGVDSTLKIQPAKLEDSAVYLCASSLGSDLYGYTFGSGTRLTVV.

The CDR3 bases are TGTGCCAGCAGCTTAGGTCCCGGGACAGTGAACACTGAAGCTTTCTTT. Encoded protein: CASSLGPGTVNTEAFF. This chain connects TRBV13 to TRBJ1-1; TRBD1 matches 7 bases. Per germline, CDR1 PRHDT and CDR2 FYEKMQ (reference sequence). The V gene end was trimmed by 0 bases and the J gene end by 0 bases; junction bases not matched to a gene: 4. The CDR3 is made up of 16 amino acids. Full variable domain (outside the CDR3, taken from reference TRBV13 and TRBJ1-1): AAGVIQSPRHLIKEKRETATLKCYPIPRHDTVYWYQQGPGQDPQFLISFYEKMQSDKGSIPDRFSAQQFSDYHSELNMSSLELGDSALYFCASSLGPGTVNTEAFFGQGTRLTVV.

This clone was observed once. The chain links TRBV27 to TRBJ2-1, with D unresolved. The germline V gene encodes CDR1 MNHEY and CDR2 SMNVEV (reference sequence). The V end lost 5 bases, the J end lost 2 bases, and 13 bases lay between the germline ends. The CDR3 is 15 residues long. The CDR3 is CASSPGLGPYNEQFF. The CDR3 DNA reads as TGTGCCAGCAGTCCGGGCCTAGGGCCCTACAATGAGCAGTTCTTC.

This rearrangement joins TRBV19 to TRBJ1-2; no clear D. CDR3 length equals 14 residues. Germline V gene sequence: CDR1 LNHDA, CDR2 SQIVND (reference sequence). Between the trimmed V and J ends, which lost 4 bases and 3 bases, there was a span of 12 bases. CDR3: CASSNFGSDYGYTF. Here the CDR3 DNA reads TGTGCCAGTAGTAATTTCGGGTCAGACTATGGCTACACCTTC.

This CDR3 reads CASSSGDYEQYF. CDR3 DNA: TGTGCCAGCAGCTCGGGGGATTACGAGCAGTACTTC. V and J are TRBV5-6 and TRBJ2-7; D might be TRBD2 (6 bases). The V gene's germline CDR1 is SGHDT and CDR2 YYEEEE. CDR3 length equals 12 residues. Trimming removed 3 bases at V and 4 bases at J, with 8 bases between.

This rearrangement joins TRBV7-6 to TRBJ2-7; TRBD1 or TRBD2 may be the D gene (6 bases each). The CDR3 totals 15 residues. Germline V gene lookup returns CDR1 SGHVS and CDR2 FNYEAQ. Deletions cut 5 bases from V and 3 bases from J, with 17 bases between. CDR3 sequence reads: CASSLGGGFVYEQYF. The CDR3 nucleotides read TGTGCCAGCAGCCTGGGGGGCGGATTCGTCTACGAGCAGTACTTC.

Comments on this clone: This sample includes further DNA sequences coding for the same CDR3. The chain employs TRBV7-9 and TRBJ2-5; TRBD1 matches at 8 bases. The germline V gene has CDR1 SEHNR and CDR2 FQNEAQ (reference sequence). V shed 5 bases, J shed 5 bases, and the junction held 4 bases outside the gene matches. The CDR3 has 13 amino acids. Here the CDR3 DNA reads TGTGCCAGCAGCCCGGACAGGGCGGAGACCCAGTACTTC. Its protein product is CASSPDRAETQYF.

The rearrangement joins TRBV28 to TRBJ1-1, with no clear D. CDR3 length: 14 amino acids. Looked up from germline, CDR1 is MDHEN and CDR2 is SYDVKM. The V and J ends lost 4 bases and 4 bases respectively, with 13 bases between them. The CDR3 sequence: CASSWGGGSTEAFF. CDR3 bases: TGTGCCAGCAGTTGGGGAGGTGGTAGCACTGAAGCTTTCTTT.

Regarding this clone: Other DNA sequences in this specimen translate into the identical CDR3. The chain couples TRBV11-2 to TRBJ1-2, with no clear D. The CDR3 sequence is 13 residues long. V gave up 6 bases and J gave up 4 bases, with 12 bases separating them. Per the germline V gene, CDR1 is SGHAT and CDR2 is FQNNGV. CDR3 amino acids: CASSPDGVYGYTF. In DNA, the CDR3 is TGTGCCAGCAGTCCGGACGGTGTCTATGGCTACACCTTC. The variable domain in full, completed from reference TRBV11-2 and TRBJ1-2, reads EAGVAQSPRYKIIEKRQSVAFWCNPISGHATLYWYQQILGQGPKLLIQFQNNGVVDDSQLPKDRFSAERLKGVDSTLKIQPAKLEDSAVYLCASSPDGVYGYTFGSGTRLTVV.

The rearrangement joins TRBV2 to TRBJ1-2; perhaps TRBD1 as D (6 bases). The V and J ends lost 7 bases and 0 bases respectively, with 12 bases between them. CDR1 is SNHLY and CDR2 is FYNNEI in the germline V gene. The CDR3 length is 14 residues. CDR3 in amino acids: CASNHDRTNYGYTF. The CDR3 region has the DNA TGTGCCAGCAACCACGACAGGACTAACTATGGCTACACCTTC.

The chain combines TRBV4-3 with TRBJ2-1, with 7 bases fitting TRBD2. CDR3 size: 12 residues. V shed 6 bases, J shed 6 bases, and the junction held 2 bases outside the gene matches. Germline V gene data show CDR1 as LGHNA and CDR2 as YSLEER. The CDR3 bases are TGCGCCAGCAGATCTAGCGGCAATGAGCAGTTCTTC. Translated: CASRSSGNEQFF.

The chain uses TRBV5-1 and TRBJ2-7; 9 nucleotides match TRBD2. The J segment lost 7 bases and the V segment lost 4 bases, leaving 12 bases of the junction unmatched. Germline V lookup: CDR1 SGHRS, CDR2 YFSETQ. This CDR3 is built from 15 residues. CDR3 coding DNA: TGCGCCAGCAGCGCCGACCTCGGACTAGCGCGAGAGCAGTACTTC. Amino acid sequence: CASSADLGLAREQYF.

V is TRBV7-8 and J is TRBJ2-2; 7 bases line up with TRBD1. The trim removed 5 bases at V and 5 bases at J, leaving 11 bases unmatched. CDR1 and CDR2 from the germline V gene are SGHVS and FQNEAQ. The CDR3 spans 16 residues. The CDR3 DNA follows: TGTGCCAGCAGCCCTAGGACAGGTCTCAATACCGGGGAGCTGTTTTTT. Translating gives CASSPRTGLNTGELFF.

Here the CDR3 reads CSVERDATSTDTQYF. CDR3 bases: TGCAGCGTTGAACGGGACGCCACTAGCACAGATACGCAGTATTTT. The chain couples TRBV29-1 to TRBJ2-3; D could derive from TRBD1 or TRBD2 (5 bases each). Germline V CDR1 and CDR2: SQVTM, ANQGSEA. V lost 2 bases and J lost 0, with 12 bases in between. CDR3 size: 15 residues.

The chain uses TRBV5-6 and TRBJ1-3; no firm D call. V dropped 4 bases and J dropped 3 bases, with 11 bases sitting between them. Per germline, CDR1 SGHDT and CDR2 YYEEEE. The CDR3 runs 14 residues. The CDR3 loop is CASSADQVGNTIYF. DNA for the CDR3: TGTGCCAGCAGCGCAGACCAGGTTGGAAACACCATATATTTT.